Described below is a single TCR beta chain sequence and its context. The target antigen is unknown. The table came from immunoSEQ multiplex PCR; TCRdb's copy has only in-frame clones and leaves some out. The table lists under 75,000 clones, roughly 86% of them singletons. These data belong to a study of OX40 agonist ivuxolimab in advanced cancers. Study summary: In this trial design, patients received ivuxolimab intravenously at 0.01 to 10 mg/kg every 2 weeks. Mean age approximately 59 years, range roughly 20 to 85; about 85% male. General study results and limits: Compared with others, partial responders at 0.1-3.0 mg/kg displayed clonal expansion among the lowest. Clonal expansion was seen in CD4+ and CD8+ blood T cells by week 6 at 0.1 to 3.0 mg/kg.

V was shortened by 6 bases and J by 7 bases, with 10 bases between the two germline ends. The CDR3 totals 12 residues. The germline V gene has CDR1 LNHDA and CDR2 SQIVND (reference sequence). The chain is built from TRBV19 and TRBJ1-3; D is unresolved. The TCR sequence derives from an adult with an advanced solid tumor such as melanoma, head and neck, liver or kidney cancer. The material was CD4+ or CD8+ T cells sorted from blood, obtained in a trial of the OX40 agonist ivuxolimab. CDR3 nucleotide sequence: TGTGCCAGTAGCTCGCTGACGAACACCATATATTTT. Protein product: CASSSLTNTIYF.